These 10 T cell receptor beta chains were all obtained from the same sample, sequenced in a study of OX40 agonist ivuxolimab in advanced cancers. The assay was immunoSEQ multiplex PCR, and TCRdb's table has in-frame clones only and misses some. The sample contains 75,000 to 100,000 clones, about 80% of which appear only once. The material was CD4+ or CD8+ T cells sorted from blood, obtained in a trial of the OX40 agonist ivuxolimab. These receptors were taken from an adult with an advanced solid tumor such as melanoma, head and neck, liver or kidney cancer.

CDR3 protein: CASSTWAGSRSGANVLTF. The CDR3 region has the DNA TGTGCCAGCAGCACCTGGGCGGGCAGTCGCTCTGGGGCCAACGTCCTGACTTTC. V is TRBV7-9 and J is TRBJ2-6; a possible D gene is TRBD2 (5 bases). The CDR3 has 18 residues. CDR1 SEHNR and CDR2 FQNEAQ come from the germline V gene (reference sequence). The V gene lost 5 bases and the J gene lost 0 bases, with 17 bases spanning the gap.

The chain links TRBV5-4 to TRBJ1-3, with D possibly being TRBD1 (5 bases). The CDR3 runs to 17 residues. Trimming stripped 0 bases from V and 1 base from J, with 14 bases between. Germline V lookup: CDR1 SGHNT, CDR2 YYREEE (reference sequence). The CDR3 loop is CASSLGGQSISGNTIYF. CDR3 nucleotides: TGTGCCAGCAGCTTGGGGGGCCAAAGCATATCTGGAAACACCATATATTTT.

The V call is TRBV28, the J call TRBJ1-1; possible D gene TRBD1, 6 bases. The V end lost 4 bases, the J end lost 6 bases, and 18 bases lay between the germline ends. The CDR3 length is 15 residues. Germline values: CDR1 MDHEN, CDR2 SYDVKM. The CDR3: CASSSQGAGSPEAFF. In nucleotides, the CDR3 is TGTGCCAGCAGTTCACAGGGCGCGGGTTCACCTGAAGCTTTCTTT.

The J gene is TRBJ2-2, the V gene TRBV6-6, with D possibly TRBD1 on 5 matching bases. This CDR3 comprises 14 residues. Trimming pared 4 bases from V and 10 bases from J, leaving 16 bases between. The V gene's germline CDR1 is MNHNY and CDR2 SVGAGI (reference sequence). The CDR3 region is CASSSVGLPEELFF. Here the CDR3 DNA reads TGTGCCAGCAGTTCCGTGGGGCTACCGGAGGAGCTGTTTTTT.

CDR3 amino acids: CAISSGGDGQETQYF. CDR3 DNA: TGTGCCATCTCCTCGGGGGGGGACGGCCAAGAGACCCAGTACTTC. The J gene is TRBJ2-5, the V gene TRBV7-8; 8 bases align to TRBD2. J was trimmed by 1 base and V by 10 bases; bases with no gene match: 11. This CDR3 is 15 amino acids long. Germline V lookup: CDR1 SGHVS, CDR2 FQNEAQ.

The V call is TRBV5-6, the J call TRBJ2-5; TRBD1 is a possible D gene (5 bases). The DNA end lines up better with TRBJ2-7; the J call may be wrong. Germline V lookup: CDR1 SGHDT, CDR2 YYEEEE. The CDR3 totals 16 residues. CDR3: CASSGWTGRDSYEQYF. DNA for the CDR3: TGTGCCAGCAGCGGCTGGACGGGCAGGGACTCCTACGAGCAGTACTTC.

V usage is TRBV15 and J usage is TRBJ2-7; D might be TRBD1 or TRBD2, each matching 5 bases. CDR1 is LNHNV and CDR2 is YYDKDF in the germline V gene (reference sequence). Trimming left V 0 bases short and J 3 bases short, with 12 bases between. This CDR3 has 15 amino acids. CDR3 amino acids: CATSRDSGRYYEQYF. The CDR3 nucleotides are TGTGCCACCAGCAGAGATTCGGGACGGTACTACGAGCAGTACTTC.

In this sample, this clone turned up once. The V call is TRBV10-3, the J call TRBJ2-3; D is perhaps TRBD2 (7 bases). Germline V lookup: CDR1 ENHRY, CDR2 SYGVKD. This CDR3 is 18 amino acids long. V lost 7 bases and J 2 bases, leaving 25 bases between the germline ends. The CDR3 is CAITSPLGGATNTDTQYF. In nucleotides, the CDR3 is TGTGCCATCACCTCTCCCCTGGGGGGGGCCACGAACACAGATACGCAGTATTTT.

The CDR3: CSARQGREQYF. CDR3 in DNA: TGCAGTGCTAGACAGGGCCGCGAGCAGTACTTC. The chain employs TRBV20-1 and TRBJ2-7, with TRBD1 as a possible D gene (5 bases). With 2 bases removed from V and 6 bases from J, the gap between germline ends came to 8 bases. Germline loops: CDR1 DFQATT, CDR2 SNEGSKA (reference sequence). There are 11 residues in the CDR3.

V gene TRBV10-3 combines with J gene TRBJ2-7, with 8 nucleotides matching TRBD2. With 2 bases clipped from V and 5 bases from J, the junction kept 11 bases outside the gene matches. The CDR3 is made up of 16 amino acids. Germline V gene sequence: CDR1 ENHRY, CDR2 SYGVKD. CDR3 sequence (DNA): TGTGCCATCAGTGAGCGGGGAGGTAGCGGGGCCCACGAGCAGTACTTC. This encodes CAISERGGSGAHEQYF.